Below, 5 T cell receptor beta chains from the same sample are listed, as sequenced in a study of T cell changes during pregnancy in multiple sclerosis (dated by TCRdb to 2018 to 2020). The protocol used for the library was the immunoSEQ multiplex PCR assay. Drawn from immuneACCESS, this table holds only the in-frame rearrangements with V and J called that TCRdb kept. Clones are partly lost; checked studies trace under half to an unresolved V gene and leave the rest unexplained. The sample yields roughly 40,000 clones; around four fifths were counted once. Of the sample, about 0.64% falls within the top ten clones. The sequencing here drew on CD4+ T cells from peripheral blood mononuclear cells, taken before pregnancy. The receptor source for this set is a female donor with multiple sclerosis, enrolled in a pregnancy study.

V is TRBV28 and J is TRBJ1-5; a weak D match, TRBD1 (5 bases). The length of the CDR3 is 13 residues. The germline V and J ends were trimmed by 8 bases and 1 base, with 9 bases remaining between them. Germline V gene sequence: CDR1 MDHEN, CDR2 SYDVKM. The DNA of the CDR3 is TGTGCCAGCCGTGGGGCGAGCAATCAGCCCCAGCATTTT. Protein sequence: CASRGASNQPQHF.

This sequence joins TRBV7-9 and TRBJ1-6, with 7 positions matching TRBD1. In germline, CDR1 is SEHNR, CDR2 FQNEAQ (reference sequence). The CDR3 contains 15 residues. J lost 8 bases, V lost 7 bases, and 11 bases had no gene match. The CDR3 DNA sequence: TGTGCCAGCACGAGGACGTCAGGGGGACATTCACCCCTCCACTTT. It specifies CASTRTSGGHSPLHF.

This clone turned up a few times. V usage is TRBV6-1 and J usage is TRBJ1-4, with 7 nucleotides matching TRBD1. This CDR3 comprises 17 residues. Germline V gives CDR1 MNHNS, CDR2 SASEGT. V trimming: 3 bases; J trimming: 2 bases; junction bases outside the gene matches: 9. In DNA, the CDR3 is TGTGCCAGCAGTGAGAAGGCAGGGGGGAAGACTAATGAAAAACTGTTTTTT. Protein product: CASSEKAGGKTNEKLFF.

This chain connects TRBV6-4 to TRBJ2-1, with D tentatively TRBD1 (6 bases). Germline CDR1 MRHNA, CDR2 SNTAGT. Trimming took off 0 bases at V and 5 bases at J, with 11 bases between the two ends. This CDR3 has 15 residues. Here the CDR3 reads CASSDSGTTNNEQFF. Written as DNA, the CDR3 is TGTGCCAGCAGTGACTCAGGGACAACAAACAATGAGCAGTTCTTC.

V gene TRBV7-9 combines with J gene TRBJ1-1; D not certain. The CDR3 covers 11 residues. Trimming shortened V by 7 bases and J by 3 bases, and 6 bases separated the two germline ends. The V gene's germline CDR1 is SEHNR and CDR2 FQNEAQ (reference sequence). CDR3 loop: CASIPYTEAFF. The CDR3 DNA reads TGTGCCAGCATCCCCTACACTGAAGCTTTCTTT.